This TCR beta chain was found in a study of post-analysis software for immune sequencing data. Findings of the study overall: Four or five TRBV segments, TRBV5-6, TRBV5-1 and TRBV20-1 among them, were found more frequent in patients than controls.

Prepared TCR beta cDNA libraries contained unique molecular identifiers. Each sample of about 0.95 to 10 million input T cells yielded around 500,000 cDNA molecules, so each molecule approximated one T cell. TCRdb re-analysed the PCR reads in MiXCR, keeping a single row per CDR3 protein. The sample carries around 770,000 distinct CDR3 sequences, around 42% recorded once. Of note for this clonotype: Antigen: not known.

Germline V lookup: CDR1 SNHLY, CDR2 FYNNEI. The CDR3 loop spans 15 amino acids. V was trimmed by 7 bases and J by 6 bases, leaving 21 bases between them. The clonotype originates from a girl under 18 with multiple sclerosis. J is TRBJ1-2 and V is TRBV2; a possible D gene is TRBD1 (5 bases). Sequencing was done on a sample of blood. In DNA, the CDR3 is TGTGCCAGCACCAAGGGGCGGACGGACCCGGATGGCTACACCTTC. As protein: CASTKGRTDPDGYTF.